This T cell receptor beta chain was retrieved from a study of Ad26.COV2.S vaccination and SARS-CoV-2 variants. The treatment: around 19 received Ad26.COV2.S at low or high dose, single or two shots; roughly five received placebo; per-sample allocation not given. Repertoires come from day 63 after the first vaccine or placebo injection. The repertoire was sequenced with immunoSEQ multiplex PCR; TCRdb's copy has only in-frame clones and lacks some. Counted here are about 680,000 clones, about 89% occurring once; the ten biggest clones make up approximately 1.5%. Looked up from germline, CDR1 is KGHSH and CDR2 is LQKENI. The V and J ends lost 2 bases and 3 bases respectively, with 24 bases between them. There are 19 residues in the CDR3.

This TCR was recovered from a person between 18 and 59 years old who received the Ad26.COV2.S COVID-19 vaccine or a placebo. The rearrangement uses TRBV18 and TRBJ2-3; D may be TRBD1 (6 bases). The specimen was peripheral blood, collected in a trial of Ad26.COV2.S vaccine versus placebo. The CDR3 loop is CASSPFLGRQASRTDTQYF. In DNA form, the CDR3 reads TGTGCCAGCTCACCATTTCTGGGGCGACAGGCTTCAAGGACAGATACGCAGTATTTT.